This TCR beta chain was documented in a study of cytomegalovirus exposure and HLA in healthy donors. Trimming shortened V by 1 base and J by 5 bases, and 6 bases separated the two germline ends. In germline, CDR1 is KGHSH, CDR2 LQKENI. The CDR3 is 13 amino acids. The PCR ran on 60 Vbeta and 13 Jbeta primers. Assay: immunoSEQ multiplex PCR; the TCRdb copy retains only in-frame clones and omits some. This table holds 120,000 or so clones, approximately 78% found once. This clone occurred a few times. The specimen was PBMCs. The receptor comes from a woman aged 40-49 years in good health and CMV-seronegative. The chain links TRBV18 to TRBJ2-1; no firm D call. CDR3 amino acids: CASSPQQDNEQFF. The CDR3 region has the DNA TGTGCCAGCTCACCACAACAAGACAATGAGCAGTTCTTC.